This T cell receptor beta chain was sequenced for a study of CXCR3-negative and CXCR3-positive naive CD8 T cells. Looked up from germline, CDR1 is LGHDT and CDR2 is YNNKEL (reference sequence). The CDR3 runs 15 residues. cDNA libraries for TRB were generated by 5' RACE incorporating UMI labels. TCRdb re-called the 5' RACE reads; one entry per CDR3 protein, DNA not given. This sample lists over 70,000 distinct CDR3 sequences; its ten largest clones have 1.5% to 2%. The chain combines TRBV3-1 with TRBJ1-1. The receptor's source is a human donor in good health. Some clones in this sample may be carry-over from other donors' samples. Sequencing input: naive CXCR3- CD8+ T cells from blood. Sample subset: CD45RO-CCR7+CD27+CD95- naive CD8+ T cells lacking CXCR3 (TNR3-). The CDR3 is CASSQDRGPWTEAFF.